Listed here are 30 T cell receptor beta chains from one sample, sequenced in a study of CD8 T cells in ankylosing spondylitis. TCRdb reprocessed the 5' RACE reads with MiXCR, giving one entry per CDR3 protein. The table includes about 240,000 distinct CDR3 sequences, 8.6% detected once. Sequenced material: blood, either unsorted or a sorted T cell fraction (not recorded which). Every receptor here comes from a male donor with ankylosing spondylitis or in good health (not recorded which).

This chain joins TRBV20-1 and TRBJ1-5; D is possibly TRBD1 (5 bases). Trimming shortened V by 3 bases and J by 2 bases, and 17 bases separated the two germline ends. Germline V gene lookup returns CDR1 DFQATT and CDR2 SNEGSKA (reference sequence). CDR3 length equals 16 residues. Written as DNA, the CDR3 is TGCAGTGCTAGTCCCCTGGGGGGTAAAGGCAATCAGCCCCAGCATTTT. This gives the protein CSASPLGGKGNQPQHF.

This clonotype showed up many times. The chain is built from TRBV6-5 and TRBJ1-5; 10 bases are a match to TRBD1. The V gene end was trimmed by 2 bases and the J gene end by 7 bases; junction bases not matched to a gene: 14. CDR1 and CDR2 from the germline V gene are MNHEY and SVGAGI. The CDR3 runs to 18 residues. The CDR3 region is CASSYNNLGQGIGQPQHF. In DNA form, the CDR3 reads TGTGCCAGCAGTTACAACAATCTGGGACAGGGGATAGGACAGCCCCAGCATTTT.

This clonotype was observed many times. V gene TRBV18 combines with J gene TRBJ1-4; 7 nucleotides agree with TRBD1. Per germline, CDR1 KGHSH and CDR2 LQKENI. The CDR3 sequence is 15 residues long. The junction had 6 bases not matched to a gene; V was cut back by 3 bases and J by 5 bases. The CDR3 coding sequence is TGTGCCAGCTCACCTGTGGGACAGCAGAATGAAAAACTGTTTTTT. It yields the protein CASSPVGQQNEKLFF. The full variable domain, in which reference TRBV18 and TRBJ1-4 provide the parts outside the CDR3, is NAGVMQNPRHLVRRRGQEARLRCSPMKGHSHVYWYRQLPEEGLKFMVYLQKENIIDESGMPKERFSAEFPKEGPSILRIQQVVRGDSAAYFCASSPVGQQNEKLFFGSGTQLSVL.

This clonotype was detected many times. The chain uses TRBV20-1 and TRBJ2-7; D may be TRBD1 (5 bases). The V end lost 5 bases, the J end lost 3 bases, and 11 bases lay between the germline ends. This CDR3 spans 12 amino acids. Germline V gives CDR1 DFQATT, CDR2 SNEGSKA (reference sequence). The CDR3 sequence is CSAAPGNYEQYF. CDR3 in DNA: TGCAGTGCTGCCCCAGGGAACTACGAGCAGTACTTC.

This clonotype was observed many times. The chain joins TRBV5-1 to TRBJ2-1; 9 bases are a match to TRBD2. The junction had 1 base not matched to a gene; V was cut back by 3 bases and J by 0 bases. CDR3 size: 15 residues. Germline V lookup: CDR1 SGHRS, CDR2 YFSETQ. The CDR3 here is CASSSSGTSYNEQFF. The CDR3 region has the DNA TGCGCCAGCAGCTCTAGCGGGACCTCCTACAATGAGCAGTTCTTC.

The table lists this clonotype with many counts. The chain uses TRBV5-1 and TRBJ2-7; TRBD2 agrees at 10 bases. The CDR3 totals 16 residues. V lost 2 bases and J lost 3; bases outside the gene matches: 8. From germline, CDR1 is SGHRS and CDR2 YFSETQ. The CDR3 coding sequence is TGCGCCAGCAGCTTAATACTAGCGGGGATATACTACGAGCAGTACTTC. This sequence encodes CASSLILAGIYYEQYF.

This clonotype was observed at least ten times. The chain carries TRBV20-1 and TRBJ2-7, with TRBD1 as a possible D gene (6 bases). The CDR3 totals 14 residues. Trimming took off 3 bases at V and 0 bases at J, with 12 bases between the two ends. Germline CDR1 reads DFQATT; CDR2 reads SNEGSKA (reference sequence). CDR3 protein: CSASGQWSSYEQYF. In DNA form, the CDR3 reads TGCAGTGCTAGTGGACAGTGGAGCTCCTACGAGCAGTACTTC.

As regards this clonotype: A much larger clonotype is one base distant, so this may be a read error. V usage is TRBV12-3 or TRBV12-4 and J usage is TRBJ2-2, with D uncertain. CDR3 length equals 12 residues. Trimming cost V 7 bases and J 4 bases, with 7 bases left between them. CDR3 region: CASTSLTGELFF. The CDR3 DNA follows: TGTGCCAGCACCTCCCTCACCGGGGAGCTGTTTTTT.

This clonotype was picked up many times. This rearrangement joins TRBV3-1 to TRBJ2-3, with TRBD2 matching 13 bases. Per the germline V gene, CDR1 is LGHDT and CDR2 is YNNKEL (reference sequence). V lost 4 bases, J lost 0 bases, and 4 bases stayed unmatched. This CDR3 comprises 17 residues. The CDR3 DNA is TGTGCCAGCAGCCCCCGACTAGCGGGGGGTAGCACAGATACGCAGTATTTT. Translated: CASSPRLAGGSTDTQYF.

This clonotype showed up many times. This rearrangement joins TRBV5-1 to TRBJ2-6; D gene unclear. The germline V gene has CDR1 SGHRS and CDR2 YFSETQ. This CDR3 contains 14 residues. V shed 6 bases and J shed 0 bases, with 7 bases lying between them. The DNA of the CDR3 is TGCGCCAGCAAACTAAACTCTGGGGCCAACGTCCTGACTTTC. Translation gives CASKLNSGANVLTF.

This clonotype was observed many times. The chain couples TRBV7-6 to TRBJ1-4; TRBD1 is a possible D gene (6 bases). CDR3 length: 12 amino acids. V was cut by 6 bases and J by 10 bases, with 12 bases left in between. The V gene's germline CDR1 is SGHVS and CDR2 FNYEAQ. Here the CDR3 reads CASSLEGGKLFF. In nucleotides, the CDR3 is TGTGCCAGCAGTCTAGAGGGGGGAAAACTGTTTTTT.

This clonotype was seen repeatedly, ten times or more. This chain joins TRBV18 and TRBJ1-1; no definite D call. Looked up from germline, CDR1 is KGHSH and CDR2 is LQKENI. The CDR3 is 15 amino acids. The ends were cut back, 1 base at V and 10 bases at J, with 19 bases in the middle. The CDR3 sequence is CASSPLPGLGSSAFF. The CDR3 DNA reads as TGTGCCAGCTCACCACTTCCAGGTCTAGGGTCGTCAGCTTTCTTT.

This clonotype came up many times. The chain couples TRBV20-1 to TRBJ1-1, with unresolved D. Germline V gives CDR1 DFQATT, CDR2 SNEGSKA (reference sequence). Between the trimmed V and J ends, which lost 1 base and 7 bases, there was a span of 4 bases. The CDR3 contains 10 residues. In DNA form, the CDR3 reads TGCAGTGCTAGAGTCCTTGAAGCTTTCTTT. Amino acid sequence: CSARVLEAFF.

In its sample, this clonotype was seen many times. The CDR3 sequence is CASSFKGSSYEQYF. The CDR3 nucleotides read TGCGCCAGCAGCTTTAAGGGCAGCTCCTACGAGCAGTACTTC. The chain recombines TRBV5-1 with TRBJ2-7; D is ambiguous. CDR1 is SGHRS, CDR2 YFSETQ, per germline. The CDR3 loop spans 14 amino acids. Between the trimmed V and J ends, which lost 2 bases and 0 bases, there was a span of 9 bases.

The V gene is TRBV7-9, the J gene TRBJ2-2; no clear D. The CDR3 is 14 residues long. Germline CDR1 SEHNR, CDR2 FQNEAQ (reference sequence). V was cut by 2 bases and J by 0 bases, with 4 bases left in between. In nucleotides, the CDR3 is TGTGCCAGCAGCTTACCAGCGAACACCGGGGAGCTGTTTTTT. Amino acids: CASSLPANTGELFF.

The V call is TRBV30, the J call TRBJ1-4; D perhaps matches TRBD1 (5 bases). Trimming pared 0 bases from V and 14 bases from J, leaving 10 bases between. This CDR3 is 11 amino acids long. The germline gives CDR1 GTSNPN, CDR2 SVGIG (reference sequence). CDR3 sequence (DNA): TGTGCCTGGAGTGTAGGGCCAGGGCTGTTTTTT. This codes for CAWSVGPGLFF. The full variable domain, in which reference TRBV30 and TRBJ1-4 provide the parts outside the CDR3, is SQTIHQWPATLVQPVGSPLSLECTVEGTSNPNLYWYRQAAGRGLQLLFYSVGIGQISSEVPQNLSASRPQDRQFILSSKKLLLSDSGFYLCAWSVGPGLFFGSGTQLSVL.

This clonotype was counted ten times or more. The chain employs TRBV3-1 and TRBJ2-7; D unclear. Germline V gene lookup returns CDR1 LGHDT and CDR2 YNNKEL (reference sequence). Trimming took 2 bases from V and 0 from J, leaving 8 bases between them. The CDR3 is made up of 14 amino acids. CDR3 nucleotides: TGTGCCAGCAGCCAATTGCAGAGCTCCTACGAGCAGTACTTC. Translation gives CASSQLQSSYEQYF.

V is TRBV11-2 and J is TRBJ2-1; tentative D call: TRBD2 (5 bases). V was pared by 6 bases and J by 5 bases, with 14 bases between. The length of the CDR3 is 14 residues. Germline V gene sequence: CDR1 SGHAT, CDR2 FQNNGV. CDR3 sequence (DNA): TGTGCCAGCAGACACCTAGCAGAAAACAATGAGCAGTTCTTC. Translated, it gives CASRHLAENNEQFF.

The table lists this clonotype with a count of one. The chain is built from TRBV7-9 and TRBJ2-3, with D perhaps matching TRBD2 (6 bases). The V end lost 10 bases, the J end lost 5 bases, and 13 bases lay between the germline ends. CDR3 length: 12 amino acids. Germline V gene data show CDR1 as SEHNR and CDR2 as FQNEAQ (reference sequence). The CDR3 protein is CANRPEGDTQYF. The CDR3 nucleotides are TGTGCCAACAGGCCGGAGGGAGATACGCAGTATTTT.

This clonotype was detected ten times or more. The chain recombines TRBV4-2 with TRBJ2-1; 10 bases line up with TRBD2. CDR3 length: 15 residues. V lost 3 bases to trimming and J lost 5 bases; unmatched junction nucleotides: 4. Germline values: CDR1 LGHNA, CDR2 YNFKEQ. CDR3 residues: CASSHGTSENNEQFF. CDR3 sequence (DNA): TGTGCCAGCAGCCACGGGACTAGCGAGAACAATGAGCAGTTCTTC.

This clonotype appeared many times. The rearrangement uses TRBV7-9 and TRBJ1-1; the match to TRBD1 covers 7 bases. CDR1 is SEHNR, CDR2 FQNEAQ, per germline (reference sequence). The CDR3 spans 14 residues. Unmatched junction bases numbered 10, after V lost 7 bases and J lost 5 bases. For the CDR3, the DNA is TGTGCCAGCACCCAAACGACAGGGCGAACTGAAGCTTTCTTT. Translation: CASTQTTGRTEAFF.

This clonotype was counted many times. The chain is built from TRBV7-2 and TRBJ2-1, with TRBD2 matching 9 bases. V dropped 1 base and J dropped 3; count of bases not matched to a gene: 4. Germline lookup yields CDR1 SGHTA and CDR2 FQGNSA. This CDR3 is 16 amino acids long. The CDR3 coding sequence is TGTGCCAGCAGCTTAGACGGCGGGAGGGGCTACAATGAGCAGTTCTTC. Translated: CASSLDGGRGYNEQFF.

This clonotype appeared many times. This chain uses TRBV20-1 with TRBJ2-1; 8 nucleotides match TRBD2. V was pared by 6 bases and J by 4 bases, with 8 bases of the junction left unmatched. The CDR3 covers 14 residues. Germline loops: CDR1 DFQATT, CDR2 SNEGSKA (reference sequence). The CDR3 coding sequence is TGCAGTGCCTCAAGCGGGGGAGATTACAATGAGCAGTTCTTC. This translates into CSASSGGDYNEQFF.

The CDR3 region has the DNA TGTGCCATCAGTGATAGGGGGCTGGGCACTGAAGCTTTCTTT. Translating it yields CAISDRGLGTEAFF. The V call is TRBV10-3, the J call TRBJ1-1; 7 bases map to TRBD1. The germline gives CDR1 ENHRY, CDR2 SYGVKD. J lost 4 bases, V lost 3 bases, and 5 bases had no gene match. This CDR3 comprises 14 residues.

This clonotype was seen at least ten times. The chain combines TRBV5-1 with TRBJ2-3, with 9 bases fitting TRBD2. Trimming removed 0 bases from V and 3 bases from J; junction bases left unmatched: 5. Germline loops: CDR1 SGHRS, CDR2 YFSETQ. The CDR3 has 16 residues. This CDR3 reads CASSLGVAGETDTQYF. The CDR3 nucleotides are TGCGCCAGCAGCTTGGGGGTAGCGGGGGAAACAGATACGCAGTATTTT.

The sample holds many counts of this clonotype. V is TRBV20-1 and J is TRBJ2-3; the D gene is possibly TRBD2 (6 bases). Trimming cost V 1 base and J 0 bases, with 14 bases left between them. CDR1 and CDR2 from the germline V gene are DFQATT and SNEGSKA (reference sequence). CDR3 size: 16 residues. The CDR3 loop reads CSARGDGRVSTDTQYF. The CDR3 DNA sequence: TGCAGTGCTAGAGGGGACGGGAGAGTCAGCACAGATACGCAGTATTTT.

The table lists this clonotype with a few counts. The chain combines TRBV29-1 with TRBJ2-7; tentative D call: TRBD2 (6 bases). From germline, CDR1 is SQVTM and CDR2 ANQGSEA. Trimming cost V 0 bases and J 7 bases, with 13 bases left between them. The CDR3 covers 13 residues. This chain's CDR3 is CSVEDLRGGEQYF. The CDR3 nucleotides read TGCAGCGTTGAAGATCTGAGGGGAGGAGAGCAGTACTTC.

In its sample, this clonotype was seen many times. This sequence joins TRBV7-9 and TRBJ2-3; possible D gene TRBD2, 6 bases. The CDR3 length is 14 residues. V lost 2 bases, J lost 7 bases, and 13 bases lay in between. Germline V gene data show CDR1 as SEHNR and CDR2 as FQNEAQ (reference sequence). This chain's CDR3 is CASSLSLGGNTQYF. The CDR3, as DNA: TGTGCCAGCAGCTTATCCTTGGGAGGAAATACGCAGTATTTT.

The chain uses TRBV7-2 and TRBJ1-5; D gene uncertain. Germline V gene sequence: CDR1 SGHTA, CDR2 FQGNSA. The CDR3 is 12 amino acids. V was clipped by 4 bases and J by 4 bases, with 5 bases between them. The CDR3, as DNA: TGTGCCAGCAGCTCCCAAAATCAGCCCCAGCATTTT. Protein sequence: CASSSQNQPQHF.

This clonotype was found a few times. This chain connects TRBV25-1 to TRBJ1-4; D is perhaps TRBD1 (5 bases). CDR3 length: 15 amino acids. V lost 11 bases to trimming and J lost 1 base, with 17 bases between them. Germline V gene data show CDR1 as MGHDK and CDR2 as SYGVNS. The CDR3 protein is CARPPGRITNEKLFF. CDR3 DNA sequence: TGTGCCCGCCCGCCGGGACGTATAACTAATGAAAAACTGTTTTTT.